This T cell receptor (beta chain) was identified in a study of OX40 agonist ivuxolimab in advanced cancers. Whole-study context: Patients assigned to dose escalation were diagnosed with hepatocellular carcinoma, melanoma, renal cell or head and neck cancer.

Measured with immunoSEQ multiplex PCR; TCRdb has only the in-frame clones, and not every one. This table holds 20,000 or so clones, about 80% found once. The CDR3 has 13 residues. V was clipped by 6 bases and J by 0 bases, with 9 bases between them. Per germline, CDR1 MNHEY and CDR2 SVGAGI. This chain uses TRBV6-5 with TRBJ2-7; D ambiguous. The specimen was CD4+ or CD8+ T cells sorted from blood, collected in a trial of the OX40 agonist ivuxolimab. The clonotype was recovered from an adult with an advanced solid tumor such as melanoma, head and neck, liver or kidney cancer. The CDR3, as DNA: TGTGCCAGCAGGACGCCAGGCTCCTACGAGCAGTACTTC. Amino acid sequence: CASRTPGSYEQYF.